This T cell receptor (beta chain) was retrieved from a study of vaccination and CD4 T cells after COVID-19 (dated by TCRdb to between 2021 and 2024). About the full investigation: Convalescent patients had a positive SARS-CoV-2 result on nasal swab PCR, and of these patients, some ten had mild disease and one had severe disease. Post-vaccine blood samples were obtained a median of around 67 days after the second vaccine dose, with a range of about 13 to 250 days. The cultures were stimulated with overlapping spike peptide pools from SARS-CoV-2 and from the common cold coronaviruses HCoV-NL63, HCoV-OC43 and HCoV-229E. Post-COVID blood samples were collected from convalescent patients a median of roughly 100 days after diagnosis, with a range of roughly 30 to 161 days. Control cultures used a CEFX viral epitope pool as positive control, an HIV-1 Nef peptide pool as negative control, or no peptide. In 10 COVID-19 convalescent patients and a handful of infection-naive healthy vaccine recipients, researchers compared the spike-specific CD4+ TCR repertoire from before mRNA vaccination with the repertoire from after. Participants received two doses of either the Pfizer-BioNTech BNT162b2 vaccine (n=8) or the Moderna mRNA-1273 vaccine (n=2). The convalescent cohort included six males and four females, with two Hispanic individuals, seven Caucasians, two Asians and one multiracial person. Overall study outcomes, separate from this receptor: The study included relatively few convalescent patients and did not analyze early timepoints after natural infection. Nearly all vaccine-specific clones in convalescent patients (304 of 307) were mono-reactive for SARS-CoV-2 spike rather than cross-reactive with common cold coronaviruses. Among convalescent patients, a median about 86% of the SARS-CoV-2-reactive clones seen after vaccination appeared only after vaccination, which suggests priming specific to the vaccine. The median count of SARS-CoV-2-reactive clonotypes went up from around 20 after infection to 35 to 40 after vaccination, although the change was not significant.

In the paper's terms, the treatment or condition label means: roughly ten-day PBMC culture with coronavirus spike peptide pools or control peptides (ViraFEST assay). The ViraFEST assay, used in the study, expanded antigen-specific T cells with peptide pools and then identified the expanded clonotypes through TCR sequencing. Positive SARS-CoV-2 PCR tests in the convalescent patients dated from March to December 2020, before Alpha, Beta and Delta variants emerged in the United States. Over 1.5 million PBMCs per well were cultured in IMDM with roughly 5% human AB serum and approximately 9.8 IU/ml IL-2, plus 10 ug/ml peptide pools. On days 3 and 7, half of the culture medium was replaced with fresh IL-2-containing medium. CD4+ T cells were isolated after approximately eleven days of culture through negative selection using the EasySep CD4+ T cell isolation kit. Ficoll-Paque Plus gradient centrifugation was used to isolate PBMCs from whole blood, and the isolated PBMCs were then either used fresh or cryopreserved at -140C. Culture conditions were generally each tested in triplicate wells.

Library creation used PCR. DNA from cultured CD4+ T cells was subjected to TCR sequencing with the Oncomine TCR Beta short-read assay at the Johns Hopkins FTIC core. Genomic DNA was extracted from the cultured CD4+ T cells with the QIAamp micro DNA kit. Oncomine TCR Beta libraries from cultured CD4+ T cells were pooled with unique dual indexes and sequenced on an Illumina iSeq 100. In the authors' own workflow: Non-productive sequences were removed, and CDR3s that did not start with C, did not end with F or W, or were shorter than 7 amino acids were discarded. The MANAFEST web application was used to identify antigen-specific clonotypes by comparing peptide-stimulated wells against reference wells and other culture wells. To be called positive, a clone needed an FDR below 0.05, an odds ratio above 5, and a productive frequency above 0.1% in at least two of three replicate wells. A clonotype was classed as cross-reactive if the clonotype showed significant expansion both in SARS-CoV-2 spike wells and in at least one common cold coronavirus spike condition. CDR3 homology was assessed with Levenshtein distances (stringdist) and unrooted phylogenetic trees (ape) in R version 3.6.1. TCRdb trimmed the raw reads at Q25, called clones with MiXCR and kept productive beta chains. Each CDR3 protein gets just one entry, which takes the most common genes and DNA from the rows behind it. These V and J calls originate from TCRdb's pipeline instead of the authors' own analysis. The sample has over 15,000 distinct CDR3 sequences on record, 52% of them singletons. Over 12% of the sample comes from the top ten.

A word on this clonotype: Its antigen is not yet known. No much larger clone exists at a distance of one base, and base qualities are not known.

V is pared back by 7 bases and J by 7 bases, with 7 bases lying between the germline termini. CDR1 and CDR2 are drawn from the germline V gene: MNHEY, SVGEGT. The CDR3 holds 11 amino acids from the cysteine to the phenylalanine. Only the CDR3 region is kept as DNA, spanning 33 bases read in frame from base 1. The TCR originated in a human donor who had recovered from COVID-19. The V gene is TRBV6-2 or TRBV6-3 and the J gene is TRBJ2-2, with the D gene call left open. Sequenced: CD4+ T cells from blood, cultured in vitro. The base sequence is TGTGCCAGCACCCTGGTCGGGGAGCTGTTTTTT. Its amino acids are CASTLVGELFF.